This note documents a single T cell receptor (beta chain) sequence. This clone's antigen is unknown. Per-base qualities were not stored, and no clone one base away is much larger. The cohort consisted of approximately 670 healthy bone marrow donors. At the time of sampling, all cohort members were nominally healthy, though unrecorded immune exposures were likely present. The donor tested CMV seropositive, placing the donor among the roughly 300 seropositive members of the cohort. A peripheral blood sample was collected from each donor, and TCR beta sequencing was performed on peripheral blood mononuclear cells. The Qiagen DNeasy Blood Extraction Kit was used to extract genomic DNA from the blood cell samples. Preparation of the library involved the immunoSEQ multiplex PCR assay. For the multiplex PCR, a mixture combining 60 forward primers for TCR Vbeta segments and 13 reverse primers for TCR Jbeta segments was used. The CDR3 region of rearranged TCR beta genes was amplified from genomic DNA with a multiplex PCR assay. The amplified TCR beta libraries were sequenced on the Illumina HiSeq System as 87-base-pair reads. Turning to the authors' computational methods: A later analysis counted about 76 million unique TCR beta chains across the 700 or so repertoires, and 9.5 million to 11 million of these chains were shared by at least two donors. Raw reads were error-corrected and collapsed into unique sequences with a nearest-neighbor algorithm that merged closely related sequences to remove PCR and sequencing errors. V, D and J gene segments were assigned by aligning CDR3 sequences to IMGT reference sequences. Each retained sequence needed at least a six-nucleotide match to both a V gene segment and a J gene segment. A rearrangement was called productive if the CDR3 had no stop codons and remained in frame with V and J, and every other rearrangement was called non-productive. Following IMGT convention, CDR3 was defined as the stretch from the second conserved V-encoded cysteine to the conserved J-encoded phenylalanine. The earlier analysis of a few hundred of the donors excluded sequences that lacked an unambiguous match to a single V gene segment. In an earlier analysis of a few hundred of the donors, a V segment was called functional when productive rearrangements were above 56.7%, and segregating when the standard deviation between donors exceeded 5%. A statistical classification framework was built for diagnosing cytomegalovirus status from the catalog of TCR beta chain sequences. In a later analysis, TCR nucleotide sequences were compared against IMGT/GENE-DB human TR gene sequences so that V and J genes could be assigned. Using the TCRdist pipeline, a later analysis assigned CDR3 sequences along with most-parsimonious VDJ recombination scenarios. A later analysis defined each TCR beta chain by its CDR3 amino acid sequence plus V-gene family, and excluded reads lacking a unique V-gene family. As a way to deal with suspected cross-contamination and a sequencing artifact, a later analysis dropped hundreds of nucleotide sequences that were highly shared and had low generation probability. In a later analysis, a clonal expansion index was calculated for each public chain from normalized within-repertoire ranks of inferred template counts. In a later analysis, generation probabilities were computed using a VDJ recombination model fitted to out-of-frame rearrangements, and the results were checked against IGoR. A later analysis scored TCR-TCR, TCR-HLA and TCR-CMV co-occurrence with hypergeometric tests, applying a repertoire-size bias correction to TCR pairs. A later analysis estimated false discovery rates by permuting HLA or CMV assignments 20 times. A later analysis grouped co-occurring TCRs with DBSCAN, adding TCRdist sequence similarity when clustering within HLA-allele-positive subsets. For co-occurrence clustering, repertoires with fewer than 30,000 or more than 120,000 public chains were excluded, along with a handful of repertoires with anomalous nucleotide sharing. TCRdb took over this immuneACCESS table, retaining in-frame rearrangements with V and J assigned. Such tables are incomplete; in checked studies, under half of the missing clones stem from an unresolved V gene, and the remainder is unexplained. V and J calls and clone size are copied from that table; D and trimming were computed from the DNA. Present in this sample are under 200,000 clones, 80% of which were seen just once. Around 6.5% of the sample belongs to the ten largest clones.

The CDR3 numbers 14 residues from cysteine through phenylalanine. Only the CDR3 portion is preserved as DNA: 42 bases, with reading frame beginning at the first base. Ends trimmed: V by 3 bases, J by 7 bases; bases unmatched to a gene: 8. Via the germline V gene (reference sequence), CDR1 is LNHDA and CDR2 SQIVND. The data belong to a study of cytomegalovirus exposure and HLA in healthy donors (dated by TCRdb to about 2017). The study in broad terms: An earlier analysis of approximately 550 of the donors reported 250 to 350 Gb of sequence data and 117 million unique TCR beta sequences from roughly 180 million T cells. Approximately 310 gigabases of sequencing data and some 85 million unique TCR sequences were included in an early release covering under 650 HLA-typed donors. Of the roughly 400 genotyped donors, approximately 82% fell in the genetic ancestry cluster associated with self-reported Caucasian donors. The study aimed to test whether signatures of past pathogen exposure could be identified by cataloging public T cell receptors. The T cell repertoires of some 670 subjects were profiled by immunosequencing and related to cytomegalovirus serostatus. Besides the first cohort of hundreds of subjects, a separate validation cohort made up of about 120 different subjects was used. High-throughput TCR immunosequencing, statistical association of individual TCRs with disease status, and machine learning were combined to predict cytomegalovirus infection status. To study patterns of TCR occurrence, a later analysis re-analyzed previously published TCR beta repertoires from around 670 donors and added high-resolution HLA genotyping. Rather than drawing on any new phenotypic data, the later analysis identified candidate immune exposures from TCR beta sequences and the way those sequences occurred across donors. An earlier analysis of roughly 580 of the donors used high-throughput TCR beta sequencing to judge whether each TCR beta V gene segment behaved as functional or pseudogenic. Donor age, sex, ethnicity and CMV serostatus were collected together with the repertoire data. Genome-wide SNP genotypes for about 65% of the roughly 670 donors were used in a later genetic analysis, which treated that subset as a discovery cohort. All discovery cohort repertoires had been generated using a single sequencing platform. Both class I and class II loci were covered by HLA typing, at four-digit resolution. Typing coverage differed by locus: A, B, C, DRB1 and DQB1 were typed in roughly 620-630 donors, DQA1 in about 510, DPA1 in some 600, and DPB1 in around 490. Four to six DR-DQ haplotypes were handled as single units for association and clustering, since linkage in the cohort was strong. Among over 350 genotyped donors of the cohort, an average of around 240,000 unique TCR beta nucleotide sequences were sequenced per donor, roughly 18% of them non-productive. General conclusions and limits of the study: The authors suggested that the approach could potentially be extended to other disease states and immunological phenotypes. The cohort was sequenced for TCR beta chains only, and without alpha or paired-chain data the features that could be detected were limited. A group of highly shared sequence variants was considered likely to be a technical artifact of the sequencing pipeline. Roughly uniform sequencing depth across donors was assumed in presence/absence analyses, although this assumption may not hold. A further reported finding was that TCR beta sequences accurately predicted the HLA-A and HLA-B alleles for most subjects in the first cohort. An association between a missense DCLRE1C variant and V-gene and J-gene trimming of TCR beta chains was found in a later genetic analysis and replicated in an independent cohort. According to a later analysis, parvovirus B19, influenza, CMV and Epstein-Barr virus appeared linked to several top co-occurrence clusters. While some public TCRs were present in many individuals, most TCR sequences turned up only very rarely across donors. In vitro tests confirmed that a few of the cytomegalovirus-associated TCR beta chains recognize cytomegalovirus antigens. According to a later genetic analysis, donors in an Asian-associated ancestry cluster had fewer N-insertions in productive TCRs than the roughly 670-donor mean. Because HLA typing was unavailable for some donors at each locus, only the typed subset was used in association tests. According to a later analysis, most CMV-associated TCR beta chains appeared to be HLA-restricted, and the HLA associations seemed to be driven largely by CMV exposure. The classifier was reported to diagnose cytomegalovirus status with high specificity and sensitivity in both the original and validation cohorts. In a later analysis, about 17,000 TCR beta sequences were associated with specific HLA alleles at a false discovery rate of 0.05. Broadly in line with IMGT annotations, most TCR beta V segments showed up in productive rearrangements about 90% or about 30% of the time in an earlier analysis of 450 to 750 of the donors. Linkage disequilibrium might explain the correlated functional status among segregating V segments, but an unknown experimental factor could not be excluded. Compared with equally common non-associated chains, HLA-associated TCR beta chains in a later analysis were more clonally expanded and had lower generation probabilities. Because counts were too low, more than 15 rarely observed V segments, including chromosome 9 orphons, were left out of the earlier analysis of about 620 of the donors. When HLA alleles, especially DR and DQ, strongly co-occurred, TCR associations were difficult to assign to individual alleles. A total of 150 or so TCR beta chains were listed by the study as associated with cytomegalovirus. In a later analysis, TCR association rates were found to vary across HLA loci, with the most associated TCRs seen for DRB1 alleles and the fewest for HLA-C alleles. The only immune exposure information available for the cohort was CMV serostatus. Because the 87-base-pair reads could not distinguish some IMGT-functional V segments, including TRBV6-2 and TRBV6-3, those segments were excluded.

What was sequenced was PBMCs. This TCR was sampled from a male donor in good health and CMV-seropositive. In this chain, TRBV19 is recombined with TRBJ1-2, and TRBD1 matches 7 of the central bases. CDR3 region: CASSMGGQFGGYTF. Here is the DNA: TGTGCCAGTAGTATGGGGGGACAGTTTGGTGGCTACACCTTC. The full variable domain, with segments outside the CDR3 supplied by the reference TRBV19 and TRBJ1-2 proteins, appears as DGGITQSPKYLFRKEGQNVTLSCEQNLNHDAMYWYRQDPGQGLRLIYYSQIVNDFQKGDIAEGYSVSREKKESFPLTVTSAQKNPTAFYLCASSMGGQFGGYTFGSGTRLTVV.